The 19 T cell receptor beta chains reported below all come from one sample, sequenced in a study of blood T cell repertoires in COVID-19. Assay: immunoSEQ multiplex PCR; the TCRdb copy retains only in-frame clones and omits some. Of some 290,000 clones listed, roughly 87% are singletons. The sequencing input was peripheral blood. All receptors derive from a woman in her forties or fifties who had recovered from COVID-19.

In its sample, this clone was seen a few times. J is TRBJ2-7 and V is TRBV2, with TRBD2 as a possible D gene (5 bases). This CDR3 is built from 14 residues. CDR1 and CDR2 (germline): SNHLY, FYNNEI. V gave up 1 base and J gave up 6 bases, with 13 bases separating them. CDR3 amino acids: CASSEVARTVEQYF. Written as DNA, the CDR3 is TGTGCCAGCAGTGAAGTTGCCAGGACTGTCGAGCAGTACTTC.

The CDR3 here is CASSLGPSQGEKLFF. CDR3 nucleotides: TGCGCCAGCAGCTTGGGCCCCTCCCAGGGTGAAAAACTGTTTTTT. The chain employs TRBV5-1 and TRBJ1-4; D perhaps matches TRBD1 (5 bases). The CDR3 has 15 amino acids. Trimming cost V 0 bases and J 7 bases, with 13 bases left between them. Germline lookup yields CDR1 SGHRS and CDR2 YFSETQ.

There are a few counts of this clone. The J gene is TRBJ2-7, the V gene TRBV12-5, with 7 bases that match TRBD2. The CDR3 extends over 12 amino acids. V trimming: 6 bases; J trimming: 6 bases; junction bases outside the gene matches: 5. Germline V lookup: CDR1 LGHNT, CDR2 FRNRAP. The CDR3 sequence is CASGGGAAEQYF. The DNA for the CDR3 is TGTGCTAGTGGGGGAGGGGCCGCCGAGCAGTACTTC.

The chain employs TRBV11-2 and TRBJ2-3; 7 bases line up with TRBD2. Germline V gene lookup returns CDR1 SGHAT and CDR2 FQNNGV. This CDR3 is built from 16 residues. V lost 4 bases to trimming and J lost 0 bases; unmatched junction nucleotides: 7. The CDR3 nucleotides read TGTGCCAGCAGCTCCCGCGGGGGTTCTAGCACAGATACGCAGTATTTT. This sequence encodes CASSSRGGSSTDTQYF.

This rearrangement joins TRBV9 to TRBJ2-2; D possibly corresponds to TRBD1 (6 bases). The germline gives CDR1 SGDLS, CDR2 YYNGEE. This CDR3 has 15 residues. The V end was cut by 0 bases, the J end by 4 bases, with 10 bases between. The CDR3 nucleotides are TGTGCCAGCAGCGTAGGGCTCAGGGGCACCGGGGAGCTGTTTTTT. This gives the protein CASSVGLRGTGELFF.

The CDR3 DNA reads TGTGCCACCAGCAGCGACCGGGAAAAGCCCCAGCATTTT. Its translation: CATSSDREKPQHF. V usage is TRBV15 and J usage is TRBJ1-5; D unresolved. This CDR3 contains 13 residues. Between the trimmed V and J ends, which lost 3 bases and 8 bases, there was a span of 11 bases. CDR1 LNHNV and CDR2 YYDKDF come from the germline V gene (reference sequence).

CDR3 DNA sequence: TGTGCCAGCGCGGGGGTAGCGGGACGGAGCTCCTACAATGAGCAGTTCTTC. Amino acids: CASAGVAGRSSYNEQFF. The chain uses TRBV7-3 and TRBJ2-1, with TRBD2 identical over 8 bases. The trim removed 8 bases at V and 0 bases at J, leaving 12 bases unmatched. Germline values: CDR1 SGHTA, CDR2 FQGTGA. This CDR3 contains 17 residues.

This chain connects TRBV10-3 to TRBJ1-2; 10 bases match TRBD1. CDR1 is ENHRY and CDR2 is SYGVKD in the germline V gene. V lost 1 base and J lost 7; bases outside the gene matches: 9. CDR3 length: 16 residues. In DNA, the CDR3 is TGTGCCATCAGTGAGTTTACTGGACAGGGGGGTTCTGGCTACACCTTC. Its protein is CAISEFTGQGGSGYTF.

This clone was recorded once. The chain carries TRBV29-1 and TRBJ2-3; 9 bases line up with TRBD2. The length of the CDR3 is 11 residues. Germline lookup yields CDR1 SQVTM and CDR2 ANQGSEA. The CDR3 sequence: CAQREADTQYF. The CDR3 DNA follows: TGCGCGCAGCGGGAGGCAGATACGCAGTATTTT.

The chain couples TRBV6-5 to TRBJ1-1; tentatively, D is TRBD1 (6 bases). Germline V gives CDR1 MNHEY, CDR2 SVGAGI. V was clipped by 10 bases and J by 6 bases, with 15 bases between them. The length of the CDR3 is 12 residues. CDR3 coding DNA: TGTGCCACAAAACAGGGCAGGTCTGAAGCTTTCTTT. Protein product: CATKQGRSEAFF.

The chain has TRBV27 and TRBJ2-7; no firm D call. The CDR3 runs to 15 residues. Trimming took off 8 bases at V and 3 bases at J, with 20 bases between the two ends. Germline values: CDR1 MNHEY, CDR2 SMNVEV (reference sequence). For the CDR3, the DNA is TGTGCCAGCCCAGAGGTTAGCCAGCGCTTCTACGAGCAGTACTTC. Its translation is CASPEVSQRFYEQYF.

The chain employs TRBV4-3 and TRBJ1-2; D gene uncertain. This CDR3 has 13 residues. V lost 0 bases to trimming and J lost 3 bases, with 5 bases between them. The germline V gene has CDR1 LGHNA and CDR2 YSLEER. The CDR3 protein is CASSQDPDYGYTF. The CDR3 DNA is TGCGCCAGCAGCCAAGATCCTGACTATGGCTACACCTTC.

This chain links TRBV7-2 with TRBJ2-2; TRBD2 matches 9 bases. CDR1 is SGHTA and CDR2 is FQGNSA in the germline V gene. The CDR3 is 17 amino acids. The V gene end was trimmed by 0 bases and the J gene end by 7 bases; junction bases not matched to a gene: 9. The CDR3 region has the DNA TGTGCCAGCAGCTTAGCTAGCGGGAGATATCGGGTCGGGGAGCTGTTTTTT. Its protein product is CASSLASGRYRVGELFF.

This clone has only a few counts. The gene calls are TRBV6-5 and TRBJ1-1, with 7 bases that match TRBD1. The germline V gene has CDR1 MNHEY and CDR2 SVGAGI. This CDR3 region has 15 residues. The junction had 17 bases not matched to a gene; V was cut back by 8 bases and J by 8 bases. The CDR3 coding sequence is TGTGCCAGCGTCTTGACCGGGACAGCCTTAGGGGAAGCTTTCTTT. It is translated as CASVLTGTALGEAFF.

The rearrangement uses TRBV19 and TRBJ1-6; 9 nucleotides line up with TRBD1. The CDR3 sequence is 15 residues long. Germline CDR1 reads LNHDA; CDR2 reads SQIVND (reference sequence). J gave up 7 bases and V 8 bases, and 9 bases lay outside the gene matches. The CDR3: CASRTADRGNSPLHF. For the CDR3, the DNA is TGTGCCAGTCGAACCGCAGACAGGGGGAATTCACCCCTCCACTTT.

This rearrangement joins TRBV27 to TRBJ2-5; 11 nucleotides align to TRBD2. This CDR3 contains 18 residues. The V gene's germline CDR1 is MNHEY and CDR2 SMNVEV (reference sequence). The V segment lost 0 bases and the J segment 4 bases; nucleotides outside the gene matches: 10. CDR3 loop: CASSLSLRLAGGTETQYF. The DNA of the CDR3 is TGTGCCAGCAGTTTATCGTTGCGGCTAGCGGGGGGAACAGAGACCCAGTACTTC.

The V call is TRBV9, the J call TRBJ1-1; a possible D gene is TRBD1 (6 bases). This CDR3 comprises 15 residues. Trimming removed 0 bases at V and 7 bases at J, with 16 bases between. The germline V gene encodes CDR1 SGDLS and CDR2 YYNGEE. CDR3 coding DNA: TGTGCCAGCAGCGTAGCTAATAAGGGGGAACATGAAGCTTTCTTT. Its translation: CASSVANKGEHEAFF.

The chain carries TRBV11-2 and TRBJ1-1; D is possibly TRBD1 (6 bases). The ends were cut back, 2 bases at V and 4 bases at J, with 8 bases in the middle. CDR1 is SGHAT and CDR2 is FQNNGV in the germline V gene. This CDR3 is built from 13 residues. In DNA form, the CDR3 reads TGTGCCAGCAGCTTAAGAGGGGGCACTGAAGCTTTCTTT. Protein sequence: CASSLRGGTEAFF.

This chain connects TRBV5-4 to TRBJ2-1, with 10 bases matching TRBD1. The CDR3 loop spans 15 amino acids. Germline CDR1 is SGHNT and CDR2 is YYREEE (reference sequence). The V gene end was trimmed by 3 bases and the J gene end by 8 bases; junction bases not matched to a gene: 8. The CDR3 protein is CASSSRQGAKDEQFF. The CDR3, as DNA: TGTGCCAGCAGCTCAAGACAGGGGGCTAAAGATGAGCAGTTCTTC. The full variable domain, rest sourced from reference TRBV5-4 and TRBJ2-1, is ETGVTQSPTHLIKTRGQQVTLRCSSQSGHNTVSWYQQALGQGPQFIFQYYREEENGRGNFPPRFSGLQFPNYSSELNVNALELDDSALYLCASSSRQGAKDEQFFGPGTRLTVL.